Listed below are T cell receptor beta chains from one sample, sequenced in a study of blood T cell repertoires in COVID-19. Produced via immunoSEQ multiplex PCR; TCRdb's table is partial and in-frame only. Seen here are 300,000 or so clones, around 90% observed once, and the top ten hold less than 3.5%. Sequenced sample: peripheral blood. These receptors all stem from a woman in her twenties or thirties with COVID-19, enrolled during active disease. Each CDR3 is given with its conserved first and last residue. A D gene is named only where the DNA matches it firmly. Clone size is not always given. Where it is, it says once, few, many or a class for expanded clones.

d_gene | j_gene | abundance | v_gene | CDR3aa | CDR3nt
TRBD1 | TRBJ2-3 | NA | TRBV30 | CAWSLIWGTAGTDTQYF | TGTGCCTGGAGTCTCATTTGGGGGACAGCCGGCACAGATACGCAGTATTTT
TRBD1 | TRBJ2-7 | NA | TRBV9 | CASSPGTAAYEQYF | TGTGCCAGCAGCCCGGGGACAGCGGCCTACGAGCAGTACTTC
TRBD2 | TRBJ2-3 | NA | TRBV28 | CASSPLAGGTDTQYF | TGTGCCAGCAGTCCACTAGCGGGAGGCACAGATACGCAGTATTTT
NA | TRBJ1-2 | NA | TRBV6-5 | CASRDFNYGYTF | TGTGCCAGCAGAGACTTTAACTATGGCTACACCTTC
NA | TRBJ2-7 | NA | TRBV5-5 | CASSLTSSYEQYF | TGTGCCAGCAGCTTGACTAGCTCCTACGAGCAGTACTTC
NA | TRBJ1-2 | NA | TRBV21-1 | CASSKEVRGGYTF | TGTGCCAGCAGCAAAGAGGTTCGGGGTGGCTACACCTTC
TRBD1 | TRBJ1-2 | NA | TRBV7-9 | CASSFPGQGDYGYTF | TGTGCCAGCAGCTTCCCGGGACAGGGCGACTATGGCTACACCTTC
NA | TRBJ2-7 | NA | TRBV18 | CASSPGLASGYEQYF | TGTGCCAGCTCACCTGGACTGGCGAGTGGTTACGAGCAGTACTTC
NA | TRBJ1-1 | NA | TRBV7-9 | CASSFTGTSTEAFF | TGTGCCAGCAGCTTTACAGGGACGAGCACTGAAGCTTTCTTT
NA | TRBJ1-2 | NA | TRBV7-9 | CASSLGQNYGYTF | TGTGCCAGCAGCTTAGGACAGAACTATGGCTACACCTTC
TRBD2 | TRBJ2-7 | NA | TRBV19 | CASSPLGLAPEQYF | TGTGCCAGTAGTCCCCTGGGACTAGCCCCAGAGCAGTACTTC
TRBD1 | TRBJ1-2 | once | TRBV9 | CASSVVTGVGYGYTF | TGTGCCAGCAGCGTAGTAACAGGGGTCGGCTATGGCTACACCTTC
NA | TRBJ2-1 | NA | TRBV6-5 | CASVGGIGGHNEQFF | TGTGCCAGCGTAGGGGGGATAGGGGGCCACAATGAGCAGTTCTTC
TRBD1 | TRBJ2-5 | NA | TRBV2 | CASRTLGTVYQETQYF | TGTGCCAGCAGAACCTTGGGGACAGTTTACCAAGAGACCCAGTACTTC
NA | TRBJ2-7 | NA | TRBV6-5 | CASSSSTYEQYF | TGTGCCAGCAGTTCCTCTACCTACGAGCAGTACTTC
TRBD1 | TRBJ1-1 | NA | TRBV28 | CAIPGQGNTEAFF | TGTGCCATCCCGGGACAGGGGAACACTGAAGCTTTCTTT
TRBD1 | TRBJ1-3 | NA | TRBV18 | CASSPGGQGISGNTIYF | TGTGCCAGCTCACCGGGTGGACAGGGGATCTCTGGAAACACCATATATTTT
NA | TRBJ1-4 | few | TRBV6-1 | CASSEQQGSNEKLFF | TGTGCCAGCAGTGAGCAACAGGGATCTAATGAAAAACTGTTTTTT
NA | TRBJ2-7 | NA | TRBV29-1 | CSVGGLTDYEQYF | TGCAGCGTGGGAGGACTAACTGATTACGAGCAGTACTTC
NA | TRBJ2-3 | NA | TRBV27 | CASSLSTGGLIRADTQYF | TGTGCCAGCAGTTTATCGACCGGGGGATTGATCCGGGCAGATACGCAGTATTTT
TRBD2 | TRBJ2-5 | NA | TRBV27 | CASSLSGTSRRETQYF | TGTGCCAGCAGTTTATCGGGGACTAGTCGCCGAGAGACCCAGTACTTC
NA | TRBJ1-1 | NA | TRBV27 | CASSSGLMNTEAFF | TGTGCCAGCAGTTCGGGACTAATGAACACTGAAGCTTTCTTT
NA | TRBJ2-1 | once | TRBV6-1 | CASSEERKQFF | TGTGCCAGCAGTGAAGAGAGGAAGCAGTTCTTC
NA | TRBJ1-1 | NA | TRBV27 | CASSLQGTNTEAFF | TGTGCCAGCAGTTTACAGGGTACTAACACTGAAGCTTTCTTT
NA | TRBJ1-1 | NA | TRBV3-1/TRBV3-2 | CASSQGGRVHEAFF | TGTGCCAGCAGCCAAGGGGGGAGGGTACATGAAGCTTTCTTT
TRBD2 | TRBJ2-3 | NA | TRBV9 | CASSSRSGTPDTQYF | TGTGCCAGCAGCAGCCGTAGCGGGACCCCAGATACGCAGTATTTT
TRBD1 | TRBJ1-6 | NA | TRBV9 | CASSEGTGRNSPLHF | TGTGCCAGCAGCGAAGGGACAGGCCGGAATTCACCCCTCCACTTT
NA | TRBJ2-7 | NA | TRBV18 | CASSPLVRGGEQYF | TGTGCCAGCTCACCACTCGTTAGAGGGGGCGAGCAGTACTTC
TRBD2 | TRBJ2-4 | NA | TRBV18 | CASSPMPISGRLAKNIQYF | TGTGCCAGCTCACCAATGCCCATCTCCGGGAGGCTAGCCAAAAACATTCAGTACTTC
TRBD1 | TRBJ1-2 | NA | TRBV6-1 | CASSETGAVGYTF | TGTGCCAGCAGTGAGACAGGGGCGGTAGGCTACACCTTC
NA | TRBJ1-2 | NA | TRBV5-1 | CASKSVAGASNYGYTF | TGCGCCAGCAAGTCCGTTGCAGGGGCATCTAACTATGGCTACACCTTC
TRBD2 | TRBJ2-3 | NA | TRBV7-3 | CASSLGTSGGTDTQYF | TGTGCCAGCAGCTTGGGGACTAGCGGAGGCACAGATACGCAGTATTTT
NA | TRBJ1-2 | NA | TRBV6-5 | CASGGNYGYTF | TGTGCCAGCGGCGGTAACTATGGCTACACCTTC
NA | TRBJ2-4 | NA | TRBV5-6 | CASTPRGLGKNIQYF | TGTGCCAGCACCCCCCGGGGTCTCGGCAAAAACATTCAGTACTTC
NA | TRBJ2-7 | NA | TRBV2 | CASSDTANYEQYF | TGTGCCAGCAGTGACACAGCCAATTACGAGCAGTACTTC
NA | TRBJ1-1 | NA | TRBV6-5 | CASSRDSDSEAFF | TGTGCCAGCAGCAGGGACTCCGACTCCGAAGCTTTCTTT
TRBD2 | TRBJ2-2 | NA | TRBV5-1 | CASSLRSSGGTGELFF | TGCGCCAGCAGCTTGCGCTCTAGCGGGGGCACCGGGGAGCTGTTTTTT
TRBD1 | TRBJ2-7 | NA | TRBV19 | CASSIGAGGYEQYF | TGTGCCAGTAGTATCGGGGCAGGGGGCTACGAGCAGTACTTC
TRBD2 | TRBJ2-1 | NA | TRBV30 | CAWHIRLAGRYNEQFF | TGTGCCTGGCATATCCGACTAGCGGGGAGGTACAATGAGCAGTTCTTC
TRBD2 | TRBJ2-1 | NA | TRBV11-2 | CASSWRGTRDEQFF | TGTGCCAGCAGCTGGCGTGGGACTAGAGATGAGCAGTTCTTC
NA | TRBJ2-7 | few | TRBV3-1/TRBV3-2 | CASSPFAGSSYEQYF | TGTGCCAGCAGCCCCTTTGCGGGGAGCTCCTACGAGCAGTACTTC
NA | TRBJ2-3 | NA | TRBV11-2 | CASSLELAVTDTQYF | TGTGCCAGCAGCTTAGAACTAGCTGTCACAGATACGCAGTATTTT
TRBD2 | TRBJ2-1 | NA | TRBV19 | CASSLAGLAGDEQFF | TGTGCCAGTAGTCTAGCGGGACTAGCGGGAGATGAGCAGTTCTTC
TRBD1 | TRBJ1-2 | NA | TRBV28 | CAISQGAPNYGYTF | TGTGCCATTTCACAGGGGGCCCCTAACTATGGCTACACCTTC
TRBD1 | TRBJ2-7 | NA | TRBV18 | CASSRGTGKEYEQYF | TGTGCCAGCTCACGGGGGACAGGGAAGGAATACGAGCAGTACTTC
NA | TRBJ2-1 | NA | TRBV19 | CASSGMGAYNEQFF | TGTGCCAGTAGCGGGATGGGAGCCTACAATGAGCAGTTCTTC
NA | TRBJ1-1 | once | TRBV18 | CASSPNNRAPEAFF | TGTGCCAGCTCACCTAATAACAGGGCTCCAGAAGCTTTCTTT
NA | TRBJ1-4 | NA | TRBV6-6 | CASRITGQGKLFF | TGTGCCAGCAGGATAACAGGGCAAGGAAAACTGTTTTTT
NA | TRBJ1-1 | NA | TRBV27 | CASSLRQTNTEAFF | TGTGCCAGCAGTCTCAGACAGACGAACACTGAAGCTTTCTTT
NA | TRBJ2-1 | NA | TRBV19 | CASSGRESYNEQFF | TGTGCCAGTAGTGGCCGGGAGTCCTACAATGAGCAGTTCTTC